Listed below are T cell receptor beta chains from one sample, sequenced in a study of STAT5B mutations in CD4+ large granular lymphocyte leukemia. Sequenced by immunoSEQ multiplex PCR; TCRdb stores in-frame clones only, minus some. The table lists around 32,000 clones, 70% to 80% of them singletons. Source material: CD4+ T cells from blood buffy coats. These receptors originate from a human donor in good health. Both conserved end residues are trimmed from each CDR3.

j_call	cdr3_length	v_call	cdr3_aa
TRBJ1-5	14	TRBV6-1	ASSDMAGASNQPQH
TRBJ1-5	13	TRBV5-1	ASSEGTGIGQPQH
TRBJ2-1	10	TRBV19	ASSFRVNEQF
TRBJ1-2	10	TRBV28	ASSDRGYGYT
TRBJ2-7	14	TRBV27	ASTTSGGRLAYEQY
TRBJ1-1	10	TRBV6-5	ASSYVGSEAF
TRBJ2-7	11	TRBV11-2	ASSFGSSYEQY
TRBJ2-7	12	TRBV7-9	ASSLGGAVYEQY
TRBJ2-5	10	TRBV5-6	ASSRLLETQY
TRBJ1-2	13	TRBV9	ASSAGAFRGGLTL
TRBJ2-1	11	TRBV10-2	ASTSGGAVEQF
TRBJ1-2	13	TRBV23-1	ASSHPDQRPYGYT
TRBJ2-7	15	TRBV27	ASRLKTGTGLFYEQY
TRBJ1-5	14	TRBV19	ASSIDRGSSNQPQH
TRBJ1-1	12	TRBV30	AWRGTAGRQGAF
TRBJ2-1	13	TRBV12-5	ASGTASGGHNEQF
TRBJ1-5	12	TRBV6-5	ASSYTGGLTPQH
TRBJ2-2	12	TRBV5-6	ASSLAANTGELF
TRBJ2-5	15	TRBV7-8	ASSPPGTLLQKETQY
TRBJ2-7	12	TRBV28	ASSLGTGAHEQY
TRBJ1-1	12	TRBV5-6	ASSWERLNTEAF
TRBJ1-1	13	TRBV19	ASSINVIMNTEAF
TRBJ1-6	14	TRBV7-2	ASREPGFPSNSPLH
TRBJ2-3	13	TRBV10-3	AISAGRGSTDTQY
TRBJ2-1	13	TRBV19	ASSAAGAGYNEQF
TRBJ1-1	13	TRBV27	ASRTSWEGFTEAF
TRBJ1-2	13	TRBV28	ASSLLQSILYGYT
TRBJ2-7	13	TRBV2	ASSDRTALSYEQY
TRBJ2-1	10	TRBV29-1	SAGLAVNEQF
TRBJ2-1	14	TRBV27	ASSLRLAGGRNEQF
TRBJ1-6	16	TRBV11-1	ASSLSDQGRGPNSPLH
TRBJ2-2	13	TRBV10-3	AIRGDGSNTGELF
TRBJ2-7	12	TRBV11-3	ASSLGGNSYEQY
TRBJ2-2	11	TRBV7-3	ASSHLSYGELF
TRBJ2-7	13	TRBV9	ASSVGGGGFYEQY
TRBJ2-5	9	TRBV19	ASSFRETQY
TRBJ1-1	11	TRBV7-9	ASSLGKGTEAF
TRBJ1-6	14	TRBV25-1	ASSDTRTAGNSPLH